The 21 T cell receptor beta chains below were found in one sample sequenced in a study of T cell repertoires in cytomegalovirus infection (dated by TCRdb to the late 2010s). Per the publication, the treatment or condition label means: in vitro stimulation with specific CMV peptide epitopes to enrich CMV-specific T cells. These receptors' antigens are unknown. The run used an Illumina HiSeq 1500. The raw public data were reprocessed by TCRdb itself: fastp quality trimming at Q25, MiXCR clonotype calling, in-frame beta chains only. Rows are combined by CDR3 protein, so each entry shows the most common genes and DNA. The sample contains about 700,000 distinct CDR3 sequences, roughly a third of them found a single time. The ten largest clones capture around a sixth of the sample. This material consisted of cultured PBMCs, taken from culture after CMV antigen stimulation. These receptors were collected from a human donor in good health (CMV status not recorded). Some clones in this sample may be carry-over from other donors' samples.

This chain links TRBV29-1 with TRBJ2-3; D remains ambiguous. The CDR3 spans 11 residues. Germline V gene lookup returns CDR1 SQVTM and CDR2 ANQGSEA. CDR3 nucleotide sequence: TGCTGTTATTTGAGCACAGATACGCAGTATTTT. Protein product: CCYLSTDTQYF.

In this sample, this clonotype turned up a few times. The V gene is TRBV4-1, the J gene TRBJ2-3; possible D gene TRBD2, 6 bases. Trimming removed 3 bases from V and 6 bases from J, with 13 bases in between. Germline V gene data show CDR1 as MGHRA and CDR2 as YSYEKL. The CDR3 runs 14 residues. CDR3 loop: CASSQEGLKDTQYF. CDR3 bases: TGCGCCAGCAGCCAGGAGGGACTTAAGGATACGCAGTATTTT.

V and J are TRBV5-1 and TRBJ2-4; D possibly corresponds to TRBD2 (5 bases). There are 15 residues in the CDR3. V was clipped by 4 bases and J by 0 bases, with 11 bases between them. Germline assignment: CDR1 SGHRS and CDR2 YFSETQ. DNA of the CDR3: TGCGCCAGCAGCCCGGTGGGAGTAGCCAAAAACATTCAGTACTTC. Its translation is CASSPVGVAKNIQYF.

This chain uses TRBV6-1 with TRBJ2-1; 8 nucleotides align to TRBD2. V shed 8 bases and J 0 bases; nucleotides not matched to a gene: 12. CDR3 length: 17 amino acids. Looked up from germline, CDR1 is MNHNS and CDR2 is SASEGT. The CDR3 is CASSFGFRGGSYNEQFF. The CDR3, as DNA: TGTGCCAGCTCGTTCGGGTTCCGGGGGGGCTCCTACAATGAGCAGTTCTTC.

This clonotype has only a few counts. This chain joins TRBV7-2 and TRBJ1-2; TRBD1 is a possible D gene (6 bases). CDR1 is SGHTA and CDR2 is FQGNSA in the germline V gene. The CDR3 is 14 amino acids. The V gene lost 7 bases and the J gene lost 5 bases, with 17 bases spanning the gap. The CDR3 DNA follows: TGTGCCAGCATATTTAGAGGGGGGGCGTATGGCTACACCTTC. It codes for CASIFRGGAYGYTF. Combining the CDR3 with reference TRBV7-2 and TRBJ1-2 gives the whole variable domain GAGVSQSPSNKVTEKGKDVELRCDPISGHTALYWYRQSLGQGLEFLIYFQGNSAPDKSGLPSDRFSAERTGGSVSTLTIQRTQQEDSAVYLCASIFRGGAYGYTFGSGTRLTVV.

V and J are TRBV4-1 and TRBJ2-3; 10 bases line up with TRBD2. Germline values: CDR1 MGHRA, CDR2 YSYEKL. CDR3 length: 17 residues. V trimming: 0 bases; J trimming: 6 bases; junction bases outside the gene matches: 9. CDR3 loop: CASSQDMASGRGDTQYF. The CDR3, as DNA: TGCGCCAGCAGCCAAGATATGGCTAGCGGGAGAGGCGATACGCAGTATTTT.

The table lists this clonotype with a few counts. The chain recombines TRBV20-1 with TRBJ2-1; the match to TRBD2 covers 8 bases. The CDR3 sequence is 13 residues long. Trimming at V came to 5 bases and at J to 6 bases, leaving 6 bases not matched to a gene. The germline gives CDR1 DFQATT, CDR2 SNEGSKA (reference sequence). For the CDR3, the DNA is TGCAGTGCTCCCGGACTAGCAAGCAATGAGCAGTTCTTC. As protein: CSAPGLASNEQFF.

The V and J genes are TRBV20-1 and TRBJ2-3, with 8 bases aligning to TRBD2. This CDR3 comprises 16 residues. Germline V gene lookup returns CDR1 DFQATT and CDR2 SNEGSKA (reference sequence). V lost 0 bases, J lost 0 bases, and 5 bases stayed unmatched. CDR3 amino acids: CSARDSREASTDTQYF. CDR3 DNA sequence: TGCAGTGCTAGAGATTCGCGGGAGGCGAGCACAGATACGCAGTATTTT.

This clonotype was picked up many times. J is TRBJ2-4 and V is TRBV7-2, with D possibly TRBD2 on 5 matching bases. This CDR3 is 12 amino acids long. The germline CDR1 and CDR2 sequences are SGHTA and FQGNSA. V dropped 3 bases and J dropped 8 bases, with 8 bases sitting between them. The CDR3 region is CASSFSRDIQYF. The CDR3 coding sequence is TGTGCCAGCAGCTTTTCGAGGGACATTCAGTACTTC. The entire variable domain, with the rest obtained from reference TRBV7-2 and TRBJ2-4, is as follows: GAGVSQSPSNKVTEKGKDVELRCDPISGHTALYWYRQSLGQGLEFLIYFQGNSAPDKSGLPSDRFSAERTGGSVSTLTIQRTQQEDSAVYLCASSFSRDIQYFGAGTRLSVL.

This clonotype was found once. This rearrangement joins TRBV4-1 to TRBJ1-5, with D perhaps TRBD1 (6 bases). The CDR3 length is 16 residues. Germline V CDR1 and CDR2: MGHRA, YSYEKL. V was pared by 4 bases and J by 4 bases, with 17 bases between. The CDR3 here is CASSLRQAGGNQPQHF. The CDR3 coding sequence is TGCGCCAGCAGCCTAAGACAGGCCGGTGGGAATCAGCCCCAGCATTTT.

The V gene is TRBV11-3, the J gene TRBJ2-7; maybe TRBD2 (6 bases). The CDR3 sequence is 14 residues long. Per the germline V gene, CDR1 is SGHNT and CDR2 is YENEEA. V lost 5 bases, J lost 3 bases, and 14 bases lay in between. The CDR3 sequence is CASSTRDGNYEQYF. Here the CDR3 DNA reads TGTGCCAGCAGCACGCGGGACGGGAACTACGAGCAGTACTTC. Complete variable domain (other parts from reference TRBV11-3 and TRBJ2-7): EAGVVQSPRYKIIEKKQPVAFWCNPISGHNTLYWYLQNLGQGPELLIRYENEEAVDDSQLPKDRFSAERLKGVDSTLKIQPAELGDSAVYLCASSTRDGNYEQYFGPGTRLTVT.

This clonotype was detected a few times. The chain couples TRBV20-1 to TRBJ2-3; unclear D gene. The CDR3 length is 14 residues. V lost 1 base, J lost 0 bases, and 8 bases lay in between. Germline assignment: CDR1 DFQATT and CDR2 SNEGSKA (reference sequence). The CDR3 DNA reads as TGCAGTGCTAGAGTGGCAGGAAGCACAGATACGCAGTATTTT. Translating gives CSARVAGSTDTQYF.

This clonotype was seen ten or more times. The genes are TRBV7-8 and TRBJ2-2; 8 positions agree with TRBD2. CDR1 is SGHVS and CDR2 is FQNEAQ in the germline V gene. This CDR3 is 14 amino acids long. Germline trimming cut 3 bases from V and 4 bases from J; bases unmatched to any gene: 1. The CDR3 region has the DNA TGTGCCAGCAGCTTTCTAGCGGGCACCGGGGAGCTGTTTTTT. Its protein product is CASSFLAGTGELFF.

The chain uses TRBV5-1 and TRBJ2-3; D gene uncertain. Trimming removed 4 bases at V and 5 bases at J, with 8 bases between. CDR1 and CDR2 from the germline V gene are SGHRS and YFSETQ. The CDR3 has 12 amino acids. The CDR3 reads CASSAQEDTQYF. The CDR3 DNA sequence: TGCGCCAGCAGCGCACAAGAAGATACGCAGTATTTT.

The chain uses TRBV6-1 and TRBJ1-5; 7 bases map to TRBD1. The CDR3 spans 15 residues. V shed 4 bases and J 1 base; nucleotides not matched to a gene: 4. In germline, CDR1 is MNHNS, CDR2 SASEGT. Written as DNA, the CDR3 is TGTGCCAGCAGTGTACGCAGGGGGAGCAATCAGCCCCAGCATTTT. The encoded protein is CASSVRRGSNQPQHF.

The genes are TRBV28 and TRBJ2-3; D is unresolved. Germline V gene lookup returns CDR1 MDHEN and CDR2 SYDVKM. V shed 3 bases and J shed 2 bases, with 18 bases lying between them. This CDR3 contains 17 residues. The chain's CDR3 is CASSFKPNDPHTDTQYF. CDR3 in DNA: TGTGCCAGCAGTTTTAAGCCAAACGACCCCCACACAGATACGCAGTATTTT.

This clonotype appeared a few times. The V gene is TRBV6-1, the J gene TRBJ2-3; no clear D gene. The length of the CDR3 is 16 residues. The ends were cut back, 2 bases at V and 2 bases at J, with 14 bases in the middle. The germline V gene encodes CDR1 MNHNS and CDR2 SASEGT. CDR3 loop: CASSEIVWSNTDTQYF. The CDR3 DNA is TGTGCCAGCAGTGAAATCGTATGGAGTAACACAGATACGCAGTATTTT.

This clonotype has more than one count but fewer than ten. The V gene is TRBV7-8, the J gene TRBJ2-5; D is possibly TRBD2 (6 bases). V was trimmed by 2 bases and J by 4 bases, leaving 11 bases between them. The V gene's germline CDR1 is SGHVS and CDR2 FQNEAQ. The length of the CDR3 is 14 residues. This CDR3 reads CASSLWGGPETQYF. The CDR3 DNA reads TGTGCCAGCAGCTTATGGGGAGGCCCAGAGACCCAGTACTTC.

The rearrangement links TRBV2 to TRBJ2-2; D remains ambiguous. V was shortened by 7 bases and J by 6 bases, with 9 bases between the two germline ends. Germline values: CDR1 SNHLY, CDR2 FYNNEI. This CDR3 region has 12 residues. CDR3: CASNWDPGELFF. The CDR3 bases are TGTGCCAGCAATTGGGATCCCGGGGAGCTGTTTTTT.

The chain uses TRBV6-2 or TRBV6-3 and TRBJ2-1; D is unclear. The CDR3 sequence is 14 residues long. Germline V gives CDR1 MNHEY, CDR2 SVGEGT. Trimming removed 4 bases from V and 0 bases from J, with 7 bases in between. This CDR3 reads CASSFHSSYNEQFF. DNA for the CDR3: TGTGCCAGCAGTTTCCACAGCTCCTACAATGAGCAGTTCTTC.

This chain links TRBV6-2 or TRBV6-3 with TRBJ2-3, with D possibly TRBD2 on 6 matching bases. Trimming shortened V by 2 bases and J by 1 base, and 13 bases separated the two germline ends. This CDR3 region has 16 residues. Germline-derived CDR1 and CDR2 are MNHEY and SVGEGT. The CDR3 sequence: CASSYPGLQGTDTQYF. CDR3 nucleotides: TGTGCCAGCAGTTACCCGGGACTCCAAGGCACAGATACGCAGTATTTT.